This T cell receptor (beta chain) was identified in a study of a mutant IDH1 vaccine in newly diagnosed glioma. On the study more broadly: Vaccine administration was initiated 4-6 weeks following radiotherapy alone, or with temozolomide cycles.

The repertoire was sequenced with immunoSEQ multiplex PCR; TCRdb's copy has only in-frame clones and lacks some. The repertoire holds around 70,000 clones, with around 87% as singletons. Worth noting for this clone: The antigen is not known.

Findings of the study overall: Pseudoprogression looked unconnected to shifts in top peripheral T cell clonotypes.

Sample time point: week 35, safety follow-up. Mutant IDH1 20-mer peptide, at 300 ug, made up each vaccine dose, with topical imiquimod. V was trimmed by 4 bases and J by 8 bases, leaving 16 bases between them. The CDR3 has 14 residues. From germline, CDR1 is SGDLS and CDR2 YYNGEE. The chain is built from TRBV9 and TRBJ2-1; tentatively, D is TRBD1 (6 bases). The TCR sequence derives from a man aged 25 to 45 with glioma. The source material was PBMCs, sampled from a glioma patient whose treatment included an IDH1 peptide vaccine. CDR3 region: CASSPQGSRDEQFF. CDR3 in DNA: TGTGCCAGCAGCCCTCAGGGGTCTAGGGATGAGCAGTTCTTC.